This TCR beta chain was sequenced in a study of radiotherapy plus CTLA-4 blockade in lung cancer. Notes on the study in general: Radiotherapy was combined with ipilimumab, and tumor-derived TCR clones then expanded in blood.

The CDR3 length is 14 residues. Per the germline V gene, CDR1 is SNHLY and CDR2 is FYNNEI. Trimming left V 6 bases short and J 1 base short, with 7 bases between. Method: immunoSEQ multiplex PCR; TCRdb's copy keeps in-frame clones and lacks some. The top ten hold 15% to 20% of the sample, which has 40,000 to 60,000 clones, 86% seen once. Those patients who had chemo-refractory metastatic non-small-cell lung cancer were given focal radiation along with CTLA-4 blockade through ipilimumab. With respect to this clone: Its antigen is as yet unknown.

The sequence was obtained from a human donor with non-small cell lung cancer that progressed on radiotherapy plus ipilimumab. Some clones in this sample may be carry-over from other donors' samples. This chain connects TRBV2 to TRBJ2-6; D gene unclear. Sequencing was performed on peripheral blood, taken from a patient treated with radiotherapy plus ipilimumab. The CDR3 reads CASSGESGANVLTF. DNA for the CDR3: TGTGCCAGCAGCGGAGAGTCTGGGGCCAACGTCCTGACTTTC.